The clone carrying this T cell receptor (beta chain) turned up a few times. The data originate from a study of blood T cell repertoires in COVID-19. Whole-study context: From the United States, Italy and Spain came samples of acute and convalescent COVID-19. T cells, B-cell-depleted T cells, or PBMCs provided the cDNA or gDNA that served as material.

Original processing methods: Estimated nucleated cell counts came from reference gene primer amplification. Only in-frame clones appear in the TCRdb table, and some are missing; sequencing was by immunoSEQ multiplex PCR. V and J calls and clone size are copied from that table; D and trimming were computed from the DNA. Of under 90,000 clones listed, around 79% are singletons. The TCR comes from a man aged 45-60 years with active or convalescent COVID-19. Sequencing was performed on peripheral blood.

In DNA, the CDR3 is TGTGCCAGCAGCTATTCAGGGGACACTGAAGCTTTCTTT. It translates to CASSYSGDTEAFF. The chain joins TRBV7-9 to TRBJ1-1; TRBD1 is a possible D gene (6 bases). Trimming took off 4 bases at V and 3 bases at J, with 9 bases between the two ends. CDR1 is SEHNR, CDR2 FQNEAQ, per germline (reference sequence). The CDR3 consists of 13 residues.